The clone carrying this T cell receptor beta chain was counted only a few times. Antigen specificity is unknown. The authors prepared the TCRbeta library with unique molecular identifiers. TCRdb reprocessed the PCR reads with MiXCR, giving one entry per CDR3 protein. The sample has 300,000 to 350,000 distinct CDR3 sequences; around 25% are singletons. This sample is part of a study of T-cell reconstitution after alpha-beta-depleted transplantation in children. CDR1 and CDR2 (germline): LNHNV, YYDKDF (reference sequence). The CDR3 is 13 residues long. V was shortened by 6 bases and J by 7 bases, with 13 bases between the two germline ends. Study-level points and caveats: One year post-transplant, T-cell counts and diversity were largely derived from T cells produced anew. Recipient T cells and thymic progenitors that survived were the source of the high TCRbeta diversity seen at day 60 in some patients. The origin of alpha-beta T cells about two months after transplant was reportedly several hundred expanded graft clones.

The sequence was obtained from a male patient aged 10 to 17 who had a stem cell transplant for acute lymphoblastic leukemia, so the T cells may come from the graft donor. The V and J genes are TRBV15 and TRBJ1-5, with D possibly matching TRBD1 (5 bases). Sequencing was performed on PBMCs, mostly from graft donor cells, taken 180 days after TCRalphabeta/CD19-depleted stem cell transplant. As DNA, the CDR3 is TGTGCCACCAGATGGGGGGGAAACCAGCCCCAGCATTTT. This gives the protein CATRWGGNQPQHF.